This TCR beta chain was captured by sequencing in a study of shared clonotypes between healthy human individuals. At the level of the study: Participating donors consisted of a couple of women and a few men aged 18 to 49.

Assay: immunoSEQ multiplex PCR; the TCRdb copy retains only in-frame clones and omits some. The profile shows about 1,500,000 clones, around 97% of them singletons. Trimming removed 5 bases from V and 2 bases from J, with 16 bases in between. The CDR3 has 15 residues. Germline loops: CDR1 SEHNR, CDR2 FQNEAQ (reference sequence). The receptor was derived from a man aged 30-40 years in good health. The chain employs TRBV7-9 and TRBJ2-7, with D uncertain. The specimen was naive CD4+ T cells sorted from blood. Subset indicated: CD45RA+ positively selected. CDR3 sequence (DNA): TGTGCCAGCAGCAGTGGCCTGGCGTGGACCTACGAGCAGTACTTC. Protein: CASSSGLAWTYEQYF.